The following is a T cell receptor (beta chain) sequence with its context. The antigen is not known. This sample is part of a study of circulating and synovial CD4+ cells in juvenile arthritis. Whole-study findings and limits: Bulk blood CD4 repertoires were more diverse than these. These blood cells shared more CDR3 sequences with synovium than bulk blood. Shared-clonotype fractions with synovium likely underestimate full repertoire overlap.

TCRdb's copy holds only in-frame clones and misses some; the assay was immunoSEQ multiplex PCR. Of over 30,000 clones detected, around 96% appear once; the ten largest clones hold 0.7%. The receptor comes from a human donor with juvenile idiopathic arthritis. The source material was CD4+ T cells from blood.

CDR3 protein: CASSSGGVNYGYTF. The CDR3, as DNA: TGTGCCAGCAGCTCCGGTGGAGTTAACTATGGCTACACCTTC. V usage is TRBV7-8 and J usage is TRBJ1-2, with D unresolved. The V gene lost 4 bases and the J gene lost 1 base, with 10 bases spanning the gap. This CDR3 spans 14 amino acids. From germline, CDR1 is SGHVS and CDR2 FQNEAQ. The full variable domain, in which reference TRBV7-8 and TRBJ1-2 provide the parts outside the CDR3, is GAGVSQSPRYKVAKRGQDVALRCDPISGHVSLFWYQQALGQGPEFLTYFQNEAQLDKSGLPSDRFFAERPEGSVSTLKIQRTQQEDSAVYLCASSSGGVNYGYTFGSGTRLTVV.